This TCR beta chain comes out of a study of shared clonotypes between healthy human individuals. On the study more broadly: CD8 memory received one plate per donor, CD8 naive two, CD4 memory three and CD4 naive three. Points from the study as a whole: It was the few donors that limited the genetic and exposure-history diversity represented. Deeper or shallower sequencing was expected to change how clonotypes are shared among donors.

Trimming cost V 3 bases and J 5 bases, with 11 bases left between them. There are 14 residues in the CDR3. From germline, CDR1 is SGHDN and CDR2 FVKESK. Comments on this clone: Its antigen remains unidentified.

Profiling relied on immunoSEQ multiplex PCR, and the TCRdb table lists in-frame clones only, not all of them. The table lists roughly 2,300,000 clones, 80% to 95% of them singletons, with about 0.36% in the top ten. Material: naive CD4+ T cells from PBMCs. Subset: CD45RA+ positively selected. The gene calls are TRBV14 and TRBJ2-1; D may be TRBD1 (5 bases). This TCR was sampled from a man younger than 35 in good health. Some clones in this sample may be carry-over from other donors' samples. CDR3 sequence: CASSQKGLDNEQFF. CDR3 bases: TGTGCCAGCAGCCAGAAGGGGTTGGACAATGAGCAGTTCTTC.